This TCR beta chain was documented in a study of cytomegalovirus exposure and HLA in healthy donors (dated by TCRdb to 2016 to 2017). Notes on the research overall: In an earlier analysis of 587 of the donors, roughly 300 Gb of sequence data and 90 million to 120 million unique TCR beta sequences from about 190 million T cells were reported. The study combined high-throughput TCR immunosequencing, statistical association of individual TCRs with disease status, and machine learning to predict cytomegalovirus infection status. A later analysis re-analyzed previously published TCR beta repertoires from about 730 donors and added high-resolution HLA genotyping to study TCR occurrence patterns. The T cell repertoires of under 700 subjects were profiled by immunosequencing and related to cytomegalovirus serostatus. HLA typing included class I and class II loci at four-digit resolution. About 280 gigabases of sequencing data and approximately 91 million unique TCR sequences made up an early release that covered several hundred HLA-typed donors. Donor age, sex, ethnicity and CMV serostatus were compiled alongside the repertoire data. In an earlier analysis of 550 to 700 of the donors, high-throughput TCR beta sequencing was used to judge whether each TCR beta V gene segment behaved as functional or pseudogenic. A separate validation cohort of roughly 120 different subjects was used in addition to the approximately 700-subject first cohort. Among some 400 genotyped donors of the cohort, an average of around 240,000 unique TCR beta nucleotide sequences was sequenced per donor, of which about 18% were non-productive. The study aimed to test whether signatures of past pathogen exposure could be identified by cataloging public T cell receptors. The later analysis used no new phenotypic data to find candidate immune exposures, relying instead on TCR beta sequences and their occurrence across donors. Of the approximately 400 genotyped donors, about 80% fell in the genetic ancestry cluster associated with self-reported Caucasian donors. The number of typed donors differed by locus: 629-630 for A, B, C, DRB1 and DQB1; about 520 for DQA1; approximately 600 for DPA1; and some 430 for DPB1. All discovery cohort repertoires had been generated using a single sequencing platform. A later genetic analysis took genome-wide SNP genotypes for about 65% of the 666 donors and used that subset as a discovery cohort. Four to six DR-DQ haplotypes were handled as single units for association and clustering, since linkage in the cohort was strong. What the study reported, not specific to this receptor: Because counts were too low, about 17 rarely observed V segments, including chromosome 9 orphons, were excluded from the earlier analysis of around 590 of the donors. According to a later analysis, parvovirus B19, influenza, CMV and Epstein-Barr virus appeared linked to several top co-occurrence clusters. A later genetic analysis associated a missense DCLRE1C variant with V-gene and J-gene trimming of TCR beta chains, and an independent cohort replicated the association. For the cohort, immune exposure information was limited to CMV serostatus. The authors suggested that the approach could potentially be extended to other disease states and immunological phenotypes. Cytomegalovirus status was reported to be diagnosed by the classifier with high specificity and sensitivity in both the original and validation cohorts. Compared with the approximately 720-donor mean, donors in an Asian-associated ancestry cluster had fewer N-insertions in productive TCRs, according to a later genetic analysis. An earlier analysis of approximately 600 of the donors showed that most TCR beta V segments appeared in productive rearrangements either about 87% or about 30% of the time, which broadly matched IMGT annotations. Because HLA typing was missing for some donors at each locus, association tests included only the typed subset. A cluster of highly shared sequence variants was judged likely to be a technical artifact of the sequencing pipeline. Correlated functional status among segregating V segments might reflect linkage disequilibrium, but an unknown experimental factor could not be ruled out. In vitro tests confirmed that a few of the cytomegalovirus-associated TCR beta chains recognize cytomegalovirus antigens. When HLA alleles, especially DR and DQ, strongly co-occurred, TCR associations were difficult to assign to individual alleles. The presence/absence analyses assumed that sequencing depth was roughly uniform across donors, and that assumption may not be true. Some IMGT-functional V segments, including TRBV6-2 and TRBV6-3, could not be told apart with the 87-base-pair reads, so those segments were excluded. In a later analysis, most CMV-associated TCR beta chains were found to appear HLA-restricted, with HLA associations seemingly driven largely by CMV exposure. A further reported finding was that TCR beta sequences accurately predicted the HLA-A and HLA-B alleles for most subjects in the first cohort. This cohort had only TCR beta chains sequenced, and the lack of alpha or paired-chain data limited which features could be detected. Most TCR sequences were seen in very few donors, while some public TCRs were found in many individuals. The study listed 150 to 200 TCR beta chains as associated with cytomegalovirus. In a later analysis, more than 15,000 TCR beta sequences were associated with specific HLA alleles at a false discovery rate of 0.05. In a later analysis, HLA-associated TCR beta chains showed more clonal expansion and lower generation probabilities than non-associated chains that were equally common. A later analysis found that TCR association rates varied across HLA loci, with DRB1 alleles showing the most associated TCRs and HLA-C alleles the fewest.

This clone turned up a few times. This clone's antigen is unknown. No base quality values were provided; no much bigger clone lies one nucleotide off. The same CDR3 is also encoded by other DNA sequences in this sample. Library method: the immunoSEQ multiplex PCR assay. For the multiplex PCR, a mixture combining 60 forward primers for TCR Vbeta segments and 13 reverse primers for TCR Jbeta segments was used. A multiplex PCR assay on genomic DNA amplified the CDR3 region of rearranged TCR beta genes. On the Illumina HiSeq System, the amplified TCR beta libraries were sequenced as 87-base-pair reads. On the authors' methods: Across the 670 or so repertoires, a later analysis counted some 80 million unique TCR beta chains, approximately 10 million of which were shared by at least two donors. A nearest-neighbor algorithm error-corrected the raw reads and collapsed the reads into unique sequences, merging closely related sequences to remove PCR and sequencing errors. CDR3 sequences were aligned to IMGT reference sequences to assign V, D and J gene segments. Each retained sequence needed at least a six-nucleotide match to both a V gene segment and a J gene segment. Rearrangements were classified as productive when the CDR3 lacked stop codons and remained in frame with V and J, and all other rearrangements were classified as non-productive. Following IMGT convention, CDR3 was defined as the stretch from the second conserved V-encoded cysteine up to the conserved J-encoded phenylalanine. The earlier analysis of some 600 of the donors excluded sequences that lacked an unambiguous match to a single V gene segment. An earlier analysis of some 610 of the donors called V segments functional above 56.7% productive rearrangements and segregating when the between-donor standard deviation exceeded 5%. A statistical classification framework was developed to diagnose cytomegalovirus status using the catalog of TCR beta chain sequences. In a later analysis, TCR nucleotide sequences were compared against IMGT/GENE-DB human TR gene sequences so that V and J genes could be assigned. Using the TCRdist pipeline, a later analysis assigned CDR3 sequences along with most-parsimonious VDJ recombination scenarios. In a later analysis, every TCR beta chain was defined by the combination of its CDR3 amino acid sequence and its V-gene family, and reads without a unique V-gene family were dropped. In a later analysis, around 650 highly shared, low-generation-probability nucleotide sequences were removed to address suspected cross-contamination and a sequencing artifact. In a later analysis, a clonal expansion index was calculated for each public chain from normalized within-repertoire ranks of inferred template counts. A later analysis computed generation probabilities with a VDJ recombination model fitted to out-of-frame rearrangements, and checked the results against IGoR. In a later analysis, hypergeometric tests were used to score TCR-TCR, TCR-HLA and TCR-CMV co-occurrence, with a repertoire-size bias correction applied to TCR pairs. To estimate false discovery rates, a later analysis permuted the HLA or CMV assignments 20 times. In a later analysis, co-occurring TCRs were grouped using DBSCAN, and TCRdist sequence similarity was added for clustering within HLA-allele-positive subsets. Co-occurrence clustering excluded repertoires with fewer than 30,000 or more than 120,000 public chains, plus five with anomalous nucleotide sharing. TCRdb obtained this table from immuneACCESS and retained in-frame rearrangements with V and J assigned. These tables miss some clones; where compared with another copy, unresolved V genes account for less than half of the shortfall, and the remainder is unexplained. Clonal size and the V and J genes are those of that table, whereas D and trimming came from the DNA. Recorded for this sample are some 140,000 clones; 65% to 75% of them occurred a single time. Together, the top ten hold approximately 2.3% of the sample.

A distance of 8 bases separates the germline ends of V and J, which lose 1 base and 8 bases respectively. The germline V gene (reference sequence) provides CDR1 SEHNR and CDR2 FQNEAQ. Including the terminal cysteine and phenylalanine, the CDR3 comprises 13 residues. Only the CDR3 portion is preserved as DNA: 39 bases, with reading frame beginning at the first base. The cohort was made up of about 670 healthy bone marrow donors. All cohort members were sampled while nominally healthy, although unrecorded immune exposures were likely present. The donor tested CMV seronegative and was one of the 352 seronegative cohort members. Every donor gave a peripheral blood sample, and the peripheral blood mononuclear cells from that sample were used for TCR beta sequencing. The Qiagen DNeasy Blood Extraction Kit was used to extract genomic DNA from the blood cell samples.

Recombination joined TRBV7-9 with TRBJ1-4; the D segment cannot be called with confidence. Input material: PBMCs. The clonotype was recovered from a man between 25 and 39 years old in good health and CMV-seronegative. At the DNA level, the sequence is TGTGCCAGCAGCTTAGACCGCGGAGAAAAACTGTTTTTT. Its translation reads: CASSLDRGEKLFF.